This TCR beta chain emerged from a study of blood T cell repertoires in COVID-19. The CDR3 covers 12 residues. Germline CDR1 reads SGHDT; CDR2 reads YYEEEE. The trim removed 1 base at V and 12 bases at J, leaving 3 bases unmatched. Method: immunoSEQ multiplex PCR; TCRdb's copy keeps in-frame clones and lacks some. Of fewer than 300,000 clones in the sample, 88% were seen once. Sequenced input: peripheral blood. The receptor was derived from a woman younger than 45 with acute or convalescent COVID-19. This chain joins TRBV5-6 and TRBJ2-7; 11 bases agree with TRBD2. This CDR3 reads CASSLTSGSRYF. Here the CDR3 DNA reads TGTGCCAGCAGCTTGACTAGCGGGAGTCGGTACTTC.